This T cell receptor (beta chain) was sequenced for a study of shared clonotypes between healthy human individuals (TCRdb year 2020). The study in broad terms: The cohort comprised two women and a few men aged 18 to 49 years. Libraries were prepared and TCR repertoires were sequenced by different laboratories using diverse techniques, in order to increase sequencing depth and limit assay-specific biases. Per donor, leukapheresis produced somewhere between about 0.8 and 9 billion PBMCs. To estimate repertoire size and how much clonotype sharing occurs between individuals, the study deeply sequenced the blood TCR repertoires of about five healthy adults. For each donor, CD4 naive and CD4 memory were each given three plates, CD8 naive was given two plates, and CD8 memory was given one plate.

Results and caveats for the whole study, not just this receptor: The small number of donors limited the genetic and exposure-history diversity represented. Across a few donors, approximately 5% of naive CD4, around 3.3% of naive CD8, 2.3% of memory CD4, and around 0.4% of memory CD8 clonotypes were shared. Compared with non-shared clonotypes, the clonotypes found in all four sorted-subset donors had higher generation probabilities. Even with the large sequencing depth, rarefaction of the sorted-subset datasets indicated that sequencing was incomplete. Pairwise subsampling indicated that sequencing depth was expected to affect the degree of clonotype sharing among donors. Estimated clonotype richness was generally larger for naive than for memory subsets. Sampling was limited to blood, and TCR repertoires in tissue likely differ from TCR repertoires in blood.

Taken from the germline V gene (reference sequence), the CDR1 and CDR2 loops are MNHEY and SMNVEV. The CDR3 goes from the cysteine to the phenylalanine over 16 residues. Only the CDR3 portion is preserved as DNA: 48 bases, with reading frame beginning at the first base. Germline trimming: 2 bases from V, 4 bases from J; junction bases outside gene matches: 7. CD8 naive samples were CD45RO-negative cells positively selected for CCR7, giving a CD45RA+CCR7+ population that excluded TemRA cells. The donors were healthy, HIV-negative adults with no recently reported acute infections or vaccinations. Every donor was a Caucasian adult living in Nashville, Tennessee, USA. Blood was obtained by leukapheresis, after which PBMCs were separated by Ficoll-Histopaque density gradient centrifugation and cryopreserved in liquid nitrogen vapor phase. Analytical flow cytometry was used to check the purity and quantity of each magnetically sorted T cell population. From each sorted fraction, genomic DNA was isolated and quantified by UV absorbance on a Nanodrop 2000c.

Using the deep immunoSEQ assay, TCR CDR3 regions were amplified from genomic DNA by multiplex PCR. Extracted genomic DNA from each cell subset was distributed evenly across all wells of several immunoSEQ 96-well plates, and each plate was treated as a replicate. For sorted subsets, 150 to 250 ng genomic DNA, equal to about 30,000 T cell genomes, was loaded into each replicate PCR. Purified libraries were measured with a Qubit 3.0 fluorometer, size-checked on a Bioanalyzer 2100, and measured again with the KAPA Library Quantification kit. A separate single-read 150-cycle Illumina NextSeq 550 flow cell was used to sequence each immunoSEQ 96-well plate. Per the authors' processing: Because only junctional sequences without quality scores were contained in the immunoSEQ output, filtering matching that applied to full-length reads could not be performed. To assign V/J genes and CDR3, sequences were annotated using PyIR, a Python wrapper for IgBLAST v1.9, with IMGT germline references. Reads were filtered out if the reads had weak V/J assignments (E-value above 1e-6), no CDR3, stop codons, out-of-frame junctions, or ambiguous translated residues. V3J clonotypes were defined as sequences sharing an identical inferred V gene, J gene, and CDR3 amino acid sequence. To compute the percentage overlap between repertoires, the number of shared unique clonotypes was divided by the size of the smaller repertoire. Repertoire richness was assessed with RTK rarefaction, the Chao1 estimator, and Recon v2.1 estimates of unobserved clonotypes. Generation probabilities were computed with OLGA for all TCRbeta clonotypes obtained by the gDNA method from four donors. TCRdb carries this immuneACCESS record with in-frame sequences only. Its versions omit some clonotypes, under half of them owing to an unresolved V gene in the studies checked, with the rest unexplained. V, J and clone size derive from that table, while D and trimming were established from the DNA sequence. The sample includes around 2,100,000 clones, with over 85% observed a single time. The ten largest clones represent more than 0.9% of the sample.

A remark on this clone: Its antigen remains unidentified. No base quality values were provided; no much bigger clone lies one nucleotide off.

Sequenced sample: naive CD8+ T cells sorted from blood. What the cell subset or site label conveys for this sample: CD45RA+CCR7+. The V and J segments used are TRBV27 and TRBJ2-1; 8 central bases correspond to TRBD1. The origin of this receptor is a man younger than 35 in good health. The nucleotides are TGTGCCAGCAGTTTACGGGGGACAGGTTTTTACAATGAGCAGTTCTTC. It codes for CASSLRGTGFYNEQFF.